These 2 T cell receptor beta chains share one sample of origin, sequenced in a study of CD8+CD57+ T cells in acquired aplastic anemia. TCR beta VDJ and CDR3 profiling used genomic DNA as template. TCRdb called the reads again in MiXCR, with one record for every CDR3 protein. In the table there are roughly 120,000 distinct CDR3 sequences, 50% to 60% of which are singletons. In patients chosen for sequencing, flow cytometry had shown CD8+CD57+ cell expansion. The sample was sorted CD4+, CD8+, or CD8+CD57+ T cells (not recorded which) from PBMCs. These receptors were obtained from a human donor with aplastic anemia.

This clonotype came up once. This sequence joins TRBV7-8 and TRBJ2-5; D gene uncertain. CDR1 is SGHVS and CDR2 is FQNEAQ in the germline V gene. The CDR3 has 11 residues. Trimming removed 7 bases at V and 5 bases at J, with 8 bases between. CDR3 coding DNA: TGTGCCAGCAACCCGGTGGAGACCCAGTACTTC. It yields the protein CASNPVETQYF.

This clonotype was seen a few times. CDR3 loop: CATSEGGFYEQYF. Here the CDR3 DNA reads TGTGCCACCAGTGAGGGTGGTTTCTACGAGCAGTACTTC. This chain joins TRBV24-1 and TRBJ2-7, with unresolved D. Per germline, CDR1 KGHDR and CDR2 SFDVKD. CDR3 length: 13 residues. V gave up 4 bases and J gave up 3 bases, with 9 bases separating them.